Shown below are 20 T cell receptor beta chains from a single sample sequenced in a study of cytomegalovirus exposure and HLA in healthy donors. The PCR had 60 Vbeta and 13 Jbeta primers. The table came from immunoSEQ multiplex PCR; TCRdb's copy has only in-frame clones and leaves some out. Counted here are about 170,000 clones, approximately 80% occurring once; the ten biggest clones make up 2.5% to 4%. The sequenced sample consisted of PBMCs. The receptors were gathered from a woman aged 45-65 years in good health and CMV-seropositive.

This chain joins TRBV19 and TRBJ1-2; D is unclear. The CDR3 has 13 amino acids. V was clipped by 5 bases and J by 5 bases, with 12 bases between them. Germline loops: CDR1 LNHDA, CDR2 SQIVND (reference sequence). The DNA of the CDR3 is TGTGCCAGTAGTGGGAGGGAATTATATGGCTACACCTTC. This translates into CASSGRELYGYTF.

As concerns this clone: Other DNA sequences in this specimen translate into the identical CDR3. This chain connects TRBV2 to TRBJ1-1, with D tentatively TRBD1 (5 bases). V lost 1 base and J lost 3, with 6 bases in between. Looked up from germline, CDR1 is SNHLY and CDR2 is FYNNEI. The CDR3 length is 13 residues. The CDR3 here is CASSEVRDTEAFF. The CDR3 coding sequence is TGTGCCAGCAGTGAAGTCAGGGACACTGAAGCTTTCTTT.

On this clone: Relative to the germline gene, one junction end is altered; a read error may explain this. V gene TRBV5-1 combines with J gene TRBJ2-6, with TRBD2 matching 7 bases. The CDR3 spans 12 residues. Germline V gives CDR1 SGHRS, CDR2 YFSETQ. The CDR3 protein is CASGLGANGLTF. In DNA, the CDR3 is TGCGCCAGCGGACTAGGGGCCAACGGCCTGACTTTC. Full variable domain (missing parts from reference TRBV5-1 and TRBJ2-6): KAGVTQTPRYLIKTRGQQVTLSCSPISGHRSVSWYQQTPGQGLQFLFEYFSETQRNKGNFPGRFSGRQFSNSRSEMNVSTLELGDSALYLCASGLGANGLTFGAGSRLTVL.

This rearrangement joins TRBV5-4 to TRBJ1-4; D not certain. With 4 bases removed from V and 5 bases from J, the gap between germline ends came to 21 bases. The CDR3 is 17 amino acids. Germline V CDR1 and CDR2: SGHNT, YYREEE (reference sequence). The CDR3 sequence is CASSNPFREGKNEKLFF. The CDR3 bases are TGTGCCAGCAGCAACCCCTTTAGGGAGGGAAAGAATGAAAAACTGTTTTTT.

The CDR3 coding sequence is TGTGCCAGCAGCTTAGCCTCTAGCGGGGGATCAGCCAATGAGCAGTTCTTC. This codes for CASSLASSGGSANEQFF. The rearrangement uses TRBV7-2 and TRBJ2-1; 10 positions agree with TRBD2. The V gene end was trimmed by 0 bases and the J gene end by 6 bases; junction bases not matched to a gene: 8. This CDR3 is 17 amino acids long. Germline assignment: CDR1 SGHTA and CDR2 FQGNSA.

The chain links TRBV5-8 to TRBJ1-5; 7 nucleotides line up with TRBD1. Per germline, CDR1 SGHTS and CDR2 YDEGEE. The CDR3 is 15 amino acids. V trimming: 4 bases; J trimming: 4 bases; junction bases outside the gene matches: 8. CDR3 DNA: TGTGCCAGCAGCCACGCCGGGACAGTTAATCAGCCCCAGCATTTT. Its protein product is CASSHAGTVNQPQHF.

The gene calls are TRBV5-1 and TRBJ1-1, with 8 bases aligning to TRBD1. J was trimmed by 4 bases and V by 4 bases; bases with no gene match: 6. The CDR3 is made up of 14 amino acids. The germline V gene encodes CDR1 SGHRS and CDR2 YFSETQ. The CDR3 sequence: CASSDDRGVTEAFF. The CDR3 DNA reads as TGCGCCAGCAGCGATGACAGGGGAGTCACTGAAGCTTTCTTT.

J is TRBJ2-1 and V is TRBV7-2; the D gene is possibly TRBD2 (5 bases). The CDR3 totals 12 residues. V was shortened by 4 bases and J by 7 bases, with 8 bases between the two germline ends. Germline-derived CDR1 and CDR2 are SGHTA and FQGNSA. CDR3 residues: CASSSGKNEQFF. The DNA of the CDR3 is TGTGCCAGCAGCTCCGGGAAGAATGAGCAGTTCTTC.

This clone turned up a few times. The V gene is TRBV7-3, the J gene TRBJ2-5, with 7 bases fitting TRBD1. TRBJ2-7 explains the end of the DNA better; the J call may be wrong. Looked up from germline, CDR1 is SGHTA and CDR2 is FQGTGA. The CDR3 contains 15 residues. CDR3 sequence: CASSLGPGQQYEQYF. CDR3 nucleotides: TGTGCCAGCAGCTTAGGCCCGGGACAGCAATACGAGCAGTACTTC.

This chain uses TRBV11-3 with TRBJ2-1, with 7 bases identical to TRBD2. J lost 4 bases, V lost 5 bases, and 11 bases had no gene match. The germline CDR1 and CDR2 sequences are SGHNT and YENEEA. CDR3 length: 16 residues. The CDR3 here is CASSPRAGVGYNEQFF. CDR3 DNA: TGTGCCAGCAGCCCACGGGCGGGAGTGGGTTACAATGAGCAGTTCTTC.

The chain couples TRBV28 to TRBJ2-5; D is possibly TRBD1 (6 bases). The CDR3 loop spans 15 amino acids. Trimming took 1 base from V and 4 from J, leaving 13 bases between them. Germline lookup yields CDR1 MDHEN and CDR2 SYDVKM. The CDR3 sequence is CASSLSTGFAETQYF. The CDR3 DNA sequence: TGTGCCAGCAGTTTATCAACAGGGTTCGCAGAGACCCAGTACTTC.

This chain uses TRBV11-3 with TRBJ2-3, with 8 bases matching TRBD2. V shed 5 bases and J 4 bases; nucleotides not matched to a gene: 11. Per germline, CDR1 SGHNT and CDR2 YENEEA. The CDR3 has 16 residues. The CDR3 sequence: CASSPRTSYLSDTQYF. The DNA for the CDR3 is TGTGCCAGCAGCCCGCGGACTAGCTACTTATCAGATACGCAGTATTTT.

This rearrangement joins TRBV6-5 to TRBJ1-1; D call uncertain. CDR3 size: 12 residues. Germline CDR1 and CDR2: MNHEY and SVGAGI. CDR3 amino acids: CASVSLNTEAFF. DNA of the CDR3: TGTGCATCGGTATCCTTGAACACTGAAGCTTTCTTT.

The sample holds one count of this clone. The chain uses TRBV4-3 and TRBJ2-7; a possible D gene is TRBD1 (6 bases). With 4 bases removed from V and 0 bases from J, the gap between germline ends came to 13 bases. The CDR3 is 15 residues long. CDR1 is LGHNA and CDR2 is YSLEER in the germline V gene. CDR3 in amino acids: CASSRYPGDSYEQYF. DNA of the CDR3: TGCGCCAGCAGCCGGTACCCAGGGGACTCCTACGAGCAGTACTTC.

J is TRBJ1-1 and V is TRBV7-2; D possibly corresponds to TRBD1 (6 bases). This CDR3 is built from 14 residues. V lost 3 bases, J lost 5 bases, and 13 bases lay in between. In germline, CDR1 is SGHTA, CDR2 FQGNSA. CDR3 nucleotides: TGTGCCAGCAGCTTCGCGCAGAGGGGGACTGAAGCTTTCTTT. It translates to CASSFAQRGTEAFF.

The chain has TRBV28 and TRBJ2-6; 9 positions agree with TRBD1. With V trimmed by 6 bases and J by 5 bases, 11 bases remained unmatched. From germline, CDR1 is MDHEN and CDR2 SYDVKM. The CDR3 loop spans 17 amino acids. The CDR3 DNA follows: TGTGCCAGCAGCAATACCGGGACAGGGCGGAGGGCCAACGTCCTGACTTTC. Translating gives CASSNTGTGRRANVLTF. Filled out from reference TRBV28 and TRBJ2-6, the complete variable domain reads DVKVTQSSRYLVKRTGEKVFLECVQDMDHENMFWYRQDPGLGLRLIYFSYDVKMKEKGDIPEGYSVSREKKERFSLILESASTNQTSMYLCASSNTGTGRRANVLTFGAGSRLTVL.

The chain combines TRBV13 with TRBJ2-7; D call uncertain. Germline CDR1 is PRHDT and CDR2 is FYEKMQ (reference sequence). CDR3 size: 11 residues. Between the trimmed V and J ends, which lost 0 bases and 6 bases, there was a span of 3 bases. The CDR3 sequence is CASSLGLEQYF. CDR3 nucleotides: TGTGCCAGCAGCTTAGGCCTCGAGCAGTACTTC.

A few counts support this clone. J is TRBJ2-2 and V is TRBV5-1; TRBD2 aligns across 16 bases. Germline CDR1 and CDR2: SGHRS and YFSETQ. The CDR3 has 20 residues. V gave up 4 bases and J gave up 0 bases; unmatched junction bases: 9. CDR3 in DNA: TGCGCCAGCAGCCTCTCCGGGACTAGCGGGAGGGCCGCGAACACCGGGGAGCTGTTTTTT. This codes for CASSLSGTSGRAANTGELFF. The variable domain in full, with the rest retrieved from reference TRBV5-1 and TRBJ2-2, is KAGVTQTPRYLIKTRGQQVTLSCSPISGHRSVSWYQQTPGQGLQFLFEYFSETQRNKGNFPGRFSGRQFSNSRSEMNVSTLELGDSALYLCASSLSGTSGRAANTGELFFGEGSRLTVL.

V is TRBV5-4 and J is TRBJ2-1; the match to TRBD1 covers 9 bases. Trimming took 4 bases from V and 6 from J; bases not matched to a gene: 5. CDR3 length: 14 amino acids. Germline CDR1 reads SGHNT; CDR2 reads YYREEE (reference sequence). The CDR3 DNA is TGTGCCAGCAGCGCCCGACAGGGGGTCAATGAGCAGTTCTTC. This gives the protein CASSARQGVNEQFF.

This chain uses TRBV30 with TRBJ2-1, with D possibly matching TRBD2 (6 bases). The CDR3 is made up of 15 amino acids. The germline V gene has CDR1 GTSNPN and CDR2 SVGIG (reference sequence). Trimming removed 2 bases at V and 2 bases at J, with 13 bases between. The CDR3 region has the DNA TGTGCCTGGAGTCCGGGACTCTCCACCTACAATGAGCAGTTCTTC. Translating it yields CAWSPGLSTYNEQFF.